This T cell receptor (beta chain) was recorded in a study of T cells in women clearing cervical HPV infection. The V gene lost 4 bases and the J gene lost 3 bases, with 18 bases spanning the gap. This CDR3 has 16 amino acids. Germline CDR1 reads MDHEN; CDR2 reads SYDVKM. Generated by immunoSEQ multiplex PCR, the TCRdb table keeps only in-frame clones and is missing some. This sample contains approximately 39,000 clones. Findings and caveats of the study: Combining TCR richness with V gene abundances gave roughly 0.84 AUC.

About this clone itself: Its matching antigen is unknown. The sequenced fragment ends 3 residues before the CDR3 boundary, so the rest is inferred from the germline J gene.

The sample comprised blood buffy coat. This TCR was sampled from a woman aged 18 to 75 with a cervical HPV16 infection that either progressed to CIN3+ or cleared (not recorded which). This rearrangement joins TRBV28 to TRBJ2-5; D not certain. CDR3 DNA (partial): TGTGCCAGCAGTTCCCCCCCTGCGGAAGGCAAAGAGACC. Its translation: CASSSPPAEGKET. The CDR3 reads in full as CASSSPPAEGKETQYF.